This T cell receptor beta chain was captured in a study of neurological immune-mediated disorders. This clonotype has a count of ten or more. V lost 3 bases and J lost 0; bases outside the gene matches: 7. Per the germline V gene, CDR1 is DFQATT and CDR2 is SNEGSKA (reference sequence). This CDR3 has 15 residues. Individuals who volunteered at a blood bank located in Maryland, USA, made up the group of healthy controls. The sorted libraries involved the use of around 1 million CD4+ or CD8+ T cells. 5'RACE generated cDNA with 10-nucleotide random UMIs. TCRdb called the 5' RACE reads again in MiXCR, with one record for every CDR3 protein. The sample lists tens of thousands of distinct CDR3 sequences; around 5.9% were seen once.

Sequencing input: CD4+ T cells from blood. The sequence was obtained from a woman aged 45-60 years in good health. The chain links TRBV20-1 to TRBJ2-5; TRBD2 aligns across 7 bases. CDR3 nucleotides: TGCAGTGCTAGGGGCCCCGGGGGGTACCAAGAGACCCAGTACTTC. Its protein product is CSARGPGGYQETQYF.